This TCR beta chain comes out of a study of blood T cells in healthy people across ages. General observations from the study: Donor CMV infection status was unknown, possibly confounding age-related changes in expanded clonotypes.

Peripheral blood was drawn, around 9.5 milliliters per donor. As for this clonotype: Its antigen is still unknown.

Combining a sample-barcoded 5' primer with a J-beta primer mix, a second PCR ran for about 7 to 11 cycles. TCRdb redid the calling of the 5' RACE reads with MiXCR, one entry per CDR3 protein. The sample has 1.5 million to 2 million distinct CDR3 sequences; 39% are singletons. The source material was blood. The sequence derives from a human donor in good health.

In nucleotides, the CDR3 is TGTGCCAGCAGTCCTTCCCTGAACCGGCTATACGAGCAGTACTTC. Translating gives CASSPSLNRLYEQYF. The chain carries TRBV2 and TRBJ2-7; D is uncertain. Trimming removed 5 bases at V and 4 bases at J, with 18 bases between. In germline, CDR1 is SNHLY, CDR2 FYNNEI. The CDR3 extends over 15 amino acids.